These 5 T cell receptor beta chains were all obtained from the same sample, sequenced in a study of patients with pleural tuberculosis. From the reads, TCRdb called clonotypes with MiXCR, one entry per CDR3 protein. The sample shows 40,000 to 55,000 distinct CDR3 sequences, about 7.3% of them seen only once. Every receptor here comes from a human donor with pleural tuberculosis.

This clonotype was counted ten times or more. This sequence joins TRBV12-3 or TRBV12-4 and TRBJ2-1; TRBD2 might be the D (6 bases). The CDR3 runs 14 residues. Trimming left V 3 bases short and J 10 bases short, with 16 bases between. The CDR3 reads CASSFRAVGGEQFF. The DNA of the CDR3 is TGTGCCAGCAGTTTCCGAGCGGTCGGAGGGGAGCAGTTCTTC.

In this sample, this clonotype turned up many times. The V and J genes are TRBV12-3 or TRBV12-4 and TRBJ1-1; 9 positions agree with TRBD1. The CDR3 extends over 16 amino acids. Germline trimming cut 5 bases from V and 1 base from J; bases unmatched to any gene: 8. The CDR3 sequence is CASSPTPGQGNTEAFF. CDR3 bases: TGTGCCAGCAGTCCGACTCCGGGACAGGGGAACACTGAAGCTTTCTTT.

This clonotype was seen repeatedly, ten times or more. This CDR3 is CASSAQGNEQFF. For the CDR3, the DNA is TGTGCCAGCAGCGCCCAGGGGAATGAGCAGTTCTTC. The chain couples TRBV11-1 to TRBJ2-1; D possibly corresponds to TRBD1 (6 bases). CDR1 and CDR2 (germline): SGHAT, FQDESV (reference sequence). There are 12 residues in the CDR3. Trimming shortened V by 5 bases and J by 7 bases, and 9 bases separated the two germline ends. The complete variable domain, with remaining parts taken from reference TRBV11-1 and TRBJ2-1, reads EAEVAQSPRYKITEKSQAVAFWCDPISGHATLYWYRQILGQGPELLVQFQDESVVDDSQLPKDRFSAERLKGVDSTLKIQPAELGDSAMYLCASSAQGNEQFFGPGTRLTVL.

This clonotype was observed at least ten times. The rearrangement uses TRBV14 and TRBJ2-7; D may be TRBD1 (6 bases). Per germline, CDR1 SGHDN and CDR2 FVKESK. The V and J ends lost 4 bases and 10 bases respectively, with 14 bases between them. The CDR3 covers 12 residues. The CDR3 DNA sequence: TGTGCCAGCAGCCCCCAGGGGCTAGTCCAGTACTTC. Translated, it gives CASSPQGLVQYF.

Notes on this clonotype: A single base separates this from a much larger clone, so it may be a read error. This chain links TRBV20-1 with TRBJ2-7, with D perhaps matching TRBD2 (5 bases). CDR3 size: 15 residues. Trimming took off 3 bases at V and 4 bases at J, with 19 bases between the two ends. CDR1 is DFQATT and CDR2 is SNEGSKA in the germline V gene (reference sequence). The CDR3 loop reads CSASSFSGRRYEQYF. As DNA, the CDR3 is TGCAGTGCTAGTTCCTTCAGCGGACGGAGGTACGAGCAGTACTTC.